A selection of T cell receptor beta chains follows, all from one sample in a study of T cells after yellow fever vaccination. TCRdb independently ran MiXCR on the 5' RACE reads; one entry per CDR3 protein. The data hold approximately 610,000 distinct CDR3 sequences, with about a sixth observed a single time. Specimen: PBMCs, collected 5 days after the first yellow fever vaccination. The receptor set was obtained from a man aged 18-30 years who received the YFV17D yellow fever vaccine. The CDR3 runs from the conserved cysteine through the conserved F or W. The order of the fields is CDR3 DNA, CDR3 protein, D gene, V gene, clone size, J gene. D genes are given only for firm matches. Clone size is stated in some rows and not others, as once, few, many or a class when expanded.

CDR3 DNA: TGTGCCAGCAGCTCCTCGGGACAGGGCCTGTCTGGGGAGCTGTTTTTT
CDR3 protein: CASSSSGQGLSGELFF
D gene: TRBD1
V gene: TRBV7-9
clone size: -
J gene: TRBJ2-2

CDR3 DNA: TGTGCCAGCAGACAACTCGTTGAGCAGTTCTTC
CDR3 protein: CASRQLVEQFF
D gene: -
V gene: TRBV7-2
clone size: -
J gene: TRBJ2-1

CDR3 DNA: TGTGCCAGCAGCTTAGACGGGACCCCTCAGTTCTTC
CDR3 protein: CASSLDGTPQFF
D gene: -
V gene: TRBV7-2
clone size: few
J gene: TRBJ2-1

CDR3 DNA: TGTGCCAGCAGCCAAGTCGTCGGTTCGAATTCACCCCTCCACTTT
CDR3 protein: CASSQVVGSNSPLHF
D gene: -
V gene: TRBV3-1
clone size: -
J gene: TRBJ1-6

CDR3 DNA: TGCAGTGCGGCCGGGACAGGGGATTCCCCGCTTTTT
CDR3 protein: CSAAGTGDSPLF
D gene: TRBD1
V gene: TRBV20-1
clone size: few
J gene: TRBJ1-4

CDR3 DNA: TGCAGTGCTAGAGTACTAGCGGTCTCCTACAATGAGCAGTTCTTC
CDR3 protein: CSARVLAVSYNEQFF
D gene: TRBD2
V gene: TRBV20-1
clone size: -
J gene: TRBJ2-1

CDR3 DNA: TGTGCCAGCAGTTATGAGGGGGGCACCAGCACAGATACGCAGTATTTT
CDR3 protein: CASSYEGGTSTDTQYF
D gene: -
V gene: TRBV6-5
clone size: few
J gene: TRBJ2-3

CDR3 DNA: TGTGCCAGCAGTTACTTGGGCAGGGCAGATACGCAGTATTTT
CDR3 protein: CASSYLGRADTQYF
D gene: -
V gene: TRBV6-5
clone size: -
J gene: TRBJ2-3

CDR3 DNA: TGTGCCAGCAGTGTACACAGGGATCTATACTGCTACGAGCAGTACTTC
CDR3 protein: CASSVHRDLYCYEQYF
D gene: -
V gene: TRBV12-3/TRBV12-4
clone size: -
J gene: TRBJ2-7

CDR3 DNA: TGTGCCAGCAGTTTAGGGGGGAAAGGAAACACCATATATTTT
CDR3 protein: CASSLGGKGNTIYF
D gene: -
V gene: TRBV12-3/TRBV12-4
clone size: -
J gene: TRBJ1-3

CDR3 DNA: TGTGCCAGCACCCCTGGAGAGGGGGGACGAAACACCATATATTTT
CDR3 protein: CASTPGEGGRNTIYF
D gene: -
V gene: TRBV6-1
clone size: few
J gene: TRBJ1-3

CDR3 DNA: TGTGCCAGCAGCTTGTTGGTTGGTGGAAGGGCCAATGAGCAGTTCTTC
CDR3 protein: CASSLLVGGRANEQFF
D gene: -
V gene: TRBV5-4
clone size: few
J gene: TRBJ2-1

CDR3 DNA: TGCAGTGCTAAGGAGGTAGCTAATGAAAAACTGTTTTTT
CDR3 protein: CSAKEVANEKLFF
D gene: -
V gene: TRBV20-1
clone size: few
J gene: TRBJ1-4

CDR3 DNA: TGTGCCAGCTCACCCAAGGGGACAGGGGGTCTTGAGCAGTACTTC
CDR3 protein: CASSPKGTGGLEQYF
D gene: TRBD1
V gene: TRBV18
clone size: -
J gene: TRBJ2-7

CDR3 DNA: TGTGCCAGCAGCCAAGACAAGCCCAGCTACACCTTC
CDR3 protein: CASSQDKPSYTF
D gene: -
V gene: TRBV14
clone size: few
J gene: TRBJ1-2

CDR3 DNA: TGTGCCAGCAGCTTCGACGCGACAGGGTCGGGAAACACCATATATTTT
CDR3 protein: CASSFDATGSGNTIYF
D gene: TRBD1
V gene: TRBV5-4
clone size: few
J gene: TRBJ1-3

CDR3 DNA: TGCAGTGCTAGAGACCGGTTCCTGCCCTACGAGCAGTACTTC
CDR3 protein: CSARDRFLPYEQYF
D gene: -
V gene: TRBV20-1
clone size: many
J gene: TRBJ2-7

CDR3 DNA: TGTGCCAGCAGCTTATATGGACAGGGGGCCGGTTCACCCCTCCACTTT
CDR3 protein: CASSLYGQGAGSPLHF
D gene: TRBD1
V gene: TRBV7-8
clone size: -
J gene: TRBJ1-6

CDR3 DNA: TGTGCCAGCTCCAGCGGGGCCGGTAGTGGTAAGCAGTACTTC
CDR3 protein: CASSSGAGSGKQYF
D gene: TRBD2
V gene: TRBV7-3
clone size: few
J gene: TRBJ2-7

CDR3 DNA: TGCGCCAGCAGCGGGACGGGAATTACTCTATCGAGCGAGCAGTACTTC
CDR3 protein: CASSGTGITLSSEQYF
D gene: -
V gene: TRBV5-1
clone size: -
J gene: TRBJ2-7

CDR3 DNA: TGCGCCAGCAGCAATGGACAGGCGATAAGGCACAATGAGCAGTTCTTC
CDR3 protein: CASSNGQAIRHNEQFF
D gene: TRBD1
V gene: TRBV5-1
clone size: many
J gene: TRBJ2-1

CDR3 DNA: TGTGCCAGCGGAGATATGGGGGAGACCCAGTACTTC
CDR3 protein: CASGDMGETQYF
D gene: -
V gene: TRBV27
clone size: few
J gene: TRBJ2-5

CDR3 DNA: TGTGCCAGCAGTAAGACTAGCGGGGTCTCCTACGAGCAGTACTTC
CDR3 protein: CASSKTSGVSYEQYF
D gene: TRBD2
V gene: TRBV2
clone size: few
J gene: TRBJ2-7

CDR3 DNA: TGTGCCAGCAGCCTACTGCTGTGGGGCACTGAAGCTTTCTTT
CDR3 protein: CASSLLLWGTEAFF
D gene: -
V gene: TRBV13
clone size: -
J gene: TRBJ1-1

CDR3 DNA: -
CDR3 protein: CASSPISGPGGYTF
D gene: -
V gene: TRBV3-1
clone size: few
J gene: TRBJ1-2

CDR3 DNA: TGTGCCAGCAGTTTATTAAGCGGACAAGAGCAGTACTTC
CDR3 protein: CASSLLSGQEQYF
D gene: -
V gene: TRBV27
clone size: -
J gene: TRBJ2-7

CDR3 DNA: TGCGCCAGCAGCCGAGGGGGGCAGGTTTACAATGAGCAGTTCTTC
CDR3 protein: CASSRGGQVYNEQFF
D gene: -
V gene: TRBV4-1
clone size: few
J gene: TRBJ2-1

CDR3 DNA: TGTGCCAGCAGTCCGCAGGGTTACGCTCAGCCCCAGCATTTT
CDR3 protein: CASSPQGYAQPQHF
D gene: -
V gene: TRBV12-3/TRBV12-4
clone size: -
J gene: TRBJ1-5

CDR3 DNA: TGCAGTGCTCTTACGGGGGGCAGGGGGCTTGGCTACACCTTC
CDR3 protein: CSALTGGRGLGYTF
D gene: TRBD1
V gene: TRBV20-1
clone size: -
J gene: TRBJ1-2

CDR3 DNA: TGTGCCAGCAGTATACAGGGGTCCCCCACAGATACGCAGTATTTT
CDR3 protein: CASSIQGSPTDTQYF
D gene: TRBD1
V gene: TRBV25-1
clone size: few
J gene: TRBJ2-3

CDR3 DNA: TGTGCCAGCAGCTTCCTTGGGACGGGGGAAGAGACCCAGTACTTC
CDR3 protein: CASSFLGTGEETQYF
D gene: -
V gene: TRBV7-2
clone size: -
J gene: TRBJ2-5

CDR3 DNA: TGCGCCAGCAGCCAAATGGTACAGGACTATGGCTACACCTTC
CDR3 protein: CASSQMVQDYGYTF
D gene: -
V gene: TRBV4-1
clone size: few
J gene: TRBJ1-2

CDR3 DNA: TGTGCCAGCAGCTTAGTTCGGGGTGAGGTCGCAGATACGCAGTATTTT
CDR3 protein: CASSLVRGEVADTQYF
D gene: -
V gene: TRBV7-2
clone size: many
J gene: TRBJ2-3

CDR3 DNA: TGTGCCAGTAGTAACAGGGGGCTCACCGGGGAGCTGTTTTTT
CDR3 protein: CASSNRGLTGELFF
D gene: TRBD1
V gene: TRBV19
clone size: once
J gene: TRBJ2-2

CDR3 DNA: TGTGCCAGCGGCGGGACAAGACAAGAGACCCAGTACTTC
CDR3 protein: CASGGTRQETQYF
D gene: -
V gene: TRBV5-6
clone size: few
J gene: TRBJ2-5

CDR3 DNA: TGTGCCAGCAGCTACCGGGACAGGGGGTCAACCCAGTACTTC
CDR3 protein: CASSYRDRGSTQYF
D gene: TRBD1
V gene: TRBV7-8
clone size: -
J gene: TRBJ2-5

CDR3 DNA: TGTGCCAGCAGCTCCTTAGCGGGAGCCTCGGGCGAGCAGTACTTC
CDR3 protein: CASSSLAGASGEQYF
D gene: TRBD2
V gene: TRBV7-3
clone size: few
J gene: TRBJ2-7

CDR3 DNA: TGTGCCAGCAGCCGCGGCTACTACGAGCAGTACTTC
CDR3 protein: CASSRGYYEQYF
D gene: -
V gene: TRBV3-1
clone size: few
J gene: TRBJ2-7

CDR3 DNA: TGCGCCAGCAGCCCGGGACAGGGGCCAGGGGGCACTGAAGAAGCTTTCTTT
CDR3 protein: CASSPGQGPGGTEEAFF
D gene: TRBD1
V gene: TRBV4-1
clone size: -
J gene: TRBJ1-1

CDR3 DNA: TGTGCCAGCAGCCAATCAGTTTACTCCTACAATGAGCAGTTCTTC
CDR3 protein: CASSQSVYSYNEQFF
D gene: -
V gene: TRBV3-1
clone size: few
J gene: TRBJ2-1

CDR3 DNA: TGTGCCAGCAGTGACAGGGGGGATTACAATGAGCAGTTCTTC
CDR3 protein: CASSDRGDYNEQFF
D gene: -
V gene: TRBV6-4
clone size: few
J gene: TRBJ2-1

CDR3 DNA: TGTGCCAGCAGCTTAGCGTCCGGTTCGATGAACACTGAAGCTTTCTTT
CDR3 protein: CASSLASGSMNTEAFF
D gene: -
V gene: TRBV7-9
clone size: few
J gene: TRBJ1-1

CDR3 DNA: TGTGCCAGCAGACGGGACCGACTCGGGGAGACCCAGTACTTC
CDR3 protein: CASRRDRLGETQYF
D gene: -
V gene: TRBV7-2
clone size: few
J gene: TRBJ2-5

CDR3 DNA: TGTGCCAGCAGCTTGGAAGCGGGACAGGTGGTCACAGATACGCAGTATTTT
CDR3 protein: CASSLEAGQVVTDTQYF
D gene: -
V gene: TRBV7-6
clone size: few
J gene: TRBJ2-3

CDR3 DNA: TGTGCCAGCAGCCAAGGGTTGGGACAGGGGACGAGCTCCTATAATTCACCCCTCCACTTT
CDR3 protein: CASSQGLGQGTSSYNSPLHF
D gene: TRBD1
V gene: TRBV4-2
clone size: -
J gene: TRBJ1-6

CDR3 DNA: TGCGCCAGCAGCTTCTATCATCACGGAAAGGGCACTGAAGCTTTCTTT
CDR3 protein: CASSFYHHGKGTEAFF
D gene: -
V gene: TRBV5-1
clone size: few
J gene: TRBJ1-1

CDR3 DNA: TGTGCCAGCAGCCAAGATCGGCAGATGCGTGAAAAACTGTTTTTT
CDR3 protein: CASSQDRQMREKLFF
D gene: -
V gene: TRBV14
clone size: -
J gene: TRBJ1-4

CDR3 DNA: TGTGCCAGCAGCCTTAGGACAGCTCCCTACGAGCAGTACTTC
CDR3 protein: CASSLRTAPYEQYF
D gene: -
V gene: TRBV13
clone size: -
J gene: TRBJ2-7

CDR3 DNA: TGTGCCAGCAGTGGGGACGCAACAGATACGCAGTATTTT
CDR3 protein: CASSGDATDTQYF
D gene: -
V gene: TRBV6-4
clone size: many
J gene: TRBJ2-3

CDR3 DNA: TGCAGTGCTAGAAGCCCGGTGAGGACAGATACGCAGTATTTT
CDR3 protein: CSARSPVRTDTQYF
D gene: -
V gene: TRBV20-1
clone size: -
J gene: TRBJ2-3

CDR3 DNA: TGCAGCGTTGAAGATCGACGCCGGAGCTACTACGAGCAGTACTTC
CDR3 protein: CSVEDRRRSYYEQYF
D gene: -
V gene: TRBV29-1
clone size: -
J gene: TRBJ2-7

CDR3 DNA: TGCGCCAGCAGCTTGGCGGGACGGGTGCAGTATTTT
CDR3 protein: CASSLAGRVQYF
D gene: -
V gene: TRBV5-1
clone size: many
J gene: TRBJ2-3

CDR3 DNA: TGTGCCAGCAGTTTCGACAGAACAACTAATGAAAAACTGTTTTTT
CDR3 protein: CASSFDRTTNEKLFF
D gene: -
V gene: TRBV6-5
clone size: few
J gene: TRBJ1-4

CDR3 DNA: TGCGCCAGCAGCCAAGAAATTGCAGGGGGAAACACCATATATTTT
CDR3 protein: CASSQEIAGGNTIYF
D gene: -
V gene: TRBV4-3
clone size: -
J gene: TRBJ1-3

CDR3 DNA: TGTGCCAGCAGTTTTGAGATTAGCGGGGGCCTACCGGGAAATGAGCAGTTCTTC
CDR3 protein: CASSFEISGGLPGNEQFF
D gene: TRBD2
V gene: TRBV27
clone size: few
J gene: TRBJ2-1

CDR3 DNA: TGTGCCAGCAGCTTAGAGGCTTCGGATACGCAGTATTTT
CDR3 protein: CASSLEASDTQYF
D gene: -
V gene: TRBV7-2
clone size: -
J gene: TRBJ2-3

CDR3 DNA: TGCGCCAGCAGCCCGTCCGTGGATTTCGCTACAACTAATGAAAAACTGTTTTTT
CDR3 protein: CASSPSVDFATTNEKLFF
D gene: -
V gene: TRBV5-1
clone size: -
J gene: TRBJ1-4

CDR3 DNA: TGTGCCAGCAGTTTACGGGTTTCGGGGGAGACCCAGTACTTC
CDR3 protein: CASSLRVSGETQYF
D gene: -
V gene: TRBV28
clone size: few
J gene: TRBJ2-5

CDR3 DNA: TGTGCCAGCAGCTTAGAAGGGGACAATGAGCAGTTCTTC
CDR3 protein: CASSLEGDNEQFF
D gene: -
V gene: TRBV11-1
clone size: -
J gene: TRBJ2-1

CDR3 DNA: TGTGCCAGCAGCTTAGGGGGGTCAAACACCGGGGAGCTGTTTTTT
CDR3 protein: CASSLGGSNTGELFF
D gene: -
V gene: TRBV7-3
clone size: many
J gene: TRBJ2-2